This T cell receptor (beta chain) was found in a study of blood T cells in healthy people across ages. A J-beta primer mix and a sample-barcoded 5' primer were used in a second PCR of about 7 to 12 cycles. TCRdb re-analysed the 5' RACE reads in MiXCR, keeping a single row per CDR3 protein. The table includes roughly 1.4 million distinct CDR3 sequences, around 59% detected once. Per the germline V gene, CDR1 is DFQATT and CDR2 is SNEGSKA (reference sequence). V gave up 3 bases and J gave up 11 bases; unmatched junction bases: 8. CDR3 size: 14 residues. The sequencing sample was made of blood. This receptor was taken from a man aged 18 to 29 in good health. The chain employs TRBV20-1 and TRBJ2-5; 14 bases agree with TRBD2. The CDR3 DNA sequence: TGCAGTGCTAGGCCGGGACTAGCGGGAGAACAGCAGTACTTC. Encoded protein: CSARPGLAGEQQYF.